This paragraph reports one TCR beta chain. Antigen specificity is unknown. The record originates from a study of shared clonotypes between healthy human individuals. General observations from the study: Researchers sampled only blood; tissue repertoires likely differ. For naive CD4 cells, approximately 4.8% of clonotypes were shared across a few donors.

With V trimmed by 4 bases and J by 2 bases, 11 bases remained unmatched. The CDR3 spans 17 residues. Germline V gives CDR1 MNHNS, CDR2 SASEGT. Assay used: immunoSEQ multiplex PCR; TCRdb lists only in-frame clones, some missing. The data hold 1.4 million to 1.5 million clones, with 95% to 97% observed a single time. Sample: naive CD4+ T cells sorted from blood. The subset denotes: CD45RA+ positively selected. This sequence originates from a man aged 30 to 39 in good health. The V gene is TRBV6-1, the J gene TRBJ2-7; 10 bases line up with TRBD1. In DNA form, the CDR3 reads TGTGCCAGCAGTGCCCAAGACCGGGACAGGGGAACCTACGAGCAGTACTTC. It codes for CASSAQDRDRGTYEQYF.